Presented here are 10 T cell receptor beta chains from one specimen sequenced in a study of T cell clonotyping in hematopoietic cell transplantation. Clones were read by immunoSEQ multiplex PCR, and TCRdb kept only the in-frame ones, dropping some. Among some 9,300 clones listed, about 80% were seen once. The sequencing used PBMCs, collected 180 days after allogeneic stem cell transplant. Source of these receptors: a male patient aged 40-50 years who had an allogeneic stem cell transplant from a related donor, so the T cells may come from the graft donor. Some clones in this sample may be carry-over from other donors' samples.

The V call is TRBV9, the J call TRBJ1-2; D remains ambiguous. Trimming left V 0 bases short and J 2 bases short, with 11 bases between. From germline, CDR1 is SGDLS and CDR2 YYNGEE. The CDR3 sequence is 15 residues long. CDR3 sequence: CASSVGFLENYGYTF. CDR3 sequence (DNA): TGTGCCAGCAGCGTAGGGTTTCTGGAGAACTATGGCTACACCTTC.

This clone was seen a single time. This sequence joins TRBV4-2 and TRBJ2-1; no firm D call. CDR1 LGHNA and CDR2 YNFKEQ come from the germline V gene. This CDR3 contains 14 residues. V lost 0 bases and J 4 bases, leaving 7 bases between the germline ends. CDR3 coding DNA: TGTGCCAGCAGCCAAGAGCCCCCATACAATGAGCAGTTCTTC. Its translation is CASSQEPPYNEQFF.

CDR3 in amino acids: CASSSDRAKETQYF. In DNA form, the CDR3 reads TGCGCCAGCAGCTCGGACAGAGCCAAGGAGACCCAGTACTTC. This chain joins TRBV5-1 and TRBJ2-5, with D perhaps TRBD1 (6 bases). CDR1 and CDR2 from the germline V gene are SGHRS and YFSETQ. The germline V and J ends were trimmed by 3 bases and 5 bases, with 14 bases remaining between them. CDR3 length: 14 residues.

The V call is TRBV6-5, the J call TRBJ2-5; D uncertain. V lost 1 base, J lost 0 bases, and 3 bases lay in between. CDR3 size: 13 residues. In germline, CDR1 is MNHEY, CDR2 SVGAGI. The CDR3, as DNA: TGTGCCAGCAGTTACTGGAACCAAGAGACCCAGTACTTC. Its protein product is CASSYWNQETQYF.

This rearrangement joins TRBV6-6 to TRBJ1-5, with 8 bases that match TRBD1. After removal of 2 bases from V and 6 bases from J, the junction contained 9 bases not matched to a gene. From germline, CDR1 is MNHNY and CDR2 SVGAGI (reference sequence). The CDR3 contains 16 residues. CDR3 residues: CASSYPDREGSQPQHF. Here the CDR3 DNA reads TGTGCCAGCAGTTACCCGGACAGGGAAGGTAGTCAGCCCCAGCATTTT.

The rearrangement uses TRBV19 and TRBJ1-4; D may be TRBD1 (5 bases). Trimming took 7 bases from V and 0 from J, leaving 21 bases between them. In germline, CDR1 is LNHDA, CDR2 SQIVND (reference sequence). The CDR3 covers 18 residues. The CDR3 protein is CASIKTGPGITTNEKLFF. CDR3 coding DNA: TGTGCCAGTATCAAAACGGGCCCAGGGATAACAACTAATGAAAAACTGTTTTTT.

The chain links TRBV6-6 to TRBJ2-7, with 9 bases lining up with TRBD1. CDR1 and CDR2 (germline): MNHNY, SVGAGI (reference sequence). Trimming removed 10 bases from V and 2 bases from J; junction bases left unmatched: 9. The CDR3 is made up of 14 amino acids. CDR3 nucleotide sequence: TGTGCCACCGAGGACAGGGGAGGAACCTACGAGCAGTACTTC. Amino acids: CATEDRGGTYEQYF.

The chain employs TRBV28 and TRBJ2-5; D is possibly TRBD1 (5 bases). This CDR3 has 14 amino acids. With 2 bases removed from V and 5 bases from J, the gap between germline ends came to 12 bases. Germline values: CDR1 MDHEN, CDR2 SYDVKM. CDR3 DNA sequence: TGTGCCAGCAGTTTACTGTCCGCAGGGGAGACCCAGTACTTC. This sequence encodes CASSLLSAGETQYF.

The chain combines TRBV5-1 with TRBJ2-7; no clear D gene. This CDR3 is built from 13 residues. CDR1 is SGHRS and CDR2 is YFSETQ in the germline V gene. The V end lost 2 bases, the J end lost 2 bases, and 8 bases lay between the germline ends. The CDR3 DNA is TGCGCCAGCAGCTTTGACCGAGCCTACGAGCAGTACTTC. It specifies CASSFDRAYEQYF.

V is TRBV6-6 and J is TRBJ1-2; D perhaps matches TRBD1 (6 bases). Germline V gives CDR1 MNHNY, CDR2 SVGAGI (reference sequence). The V gene lost 8 bases and the J gene lost 4 bases, with 17 bases spanning the gap. This CDR3 spans 14 amino acids. The CDR3 region has the DNA TGTGCCAGCGGGGCTCCAGGACAGCGCTATGGCTACACCTTC. Translating gives CASGAPGQRYGYTF.